This T cell receptor (beta chain) was recorded in a study of CD8 T cells in ankylosing spondylitis. Study-level results: What appeared characteristic of ankylosing spondylitis blood was a TCR beta motif of 7 or 8 highly homologous variants. CD8+ by phenotype, disease-linked clones were relatively rare in peripheral blood. Matched synovial fluid from ankylosing spondylitis patients was reported to be enriched for disease-linked clones.

This clonotype showed up just a few times. Its cognate antigen is unknown. TCRdb itself ran the 5' RACE reads through MiXCR, one entry per CDR3 protein. Among roughly 68,000 distinct CDR3 sequences, approximately 5.7% were seen once, and the ten largest hold about 5%. Sequences were obtained from synovial fluid, either unsorted or a sorted T cell fraction (not recorded which). This receptor was taken from a male donor with ankylosing spondylitis.

The CDR3 DNA reads as TGTGCCAGCAGCTTAAATCAAGCGGTCCTGCCCGATGAGCAGTTCTTC. This codes for CASSLNQAVLPDEQFF. This sequence joins TRBV7-3 and TRBJ2-1; possibly TRBD2 for D (5 bases). CDR1 is SGHTA and CDR2 is FQGTGA in the germline V gene. The CDR3 length is 16 residues. The V end lost 1 base, the J end lost 8 bases, and 18 bases lay between the germline ends.